This TCR beta chain was sequenced in a study of T cell responses to AZD1222 COVID-19 vaccine. Findings and limits, study-wide: Along spike, vaccine-associated CD4 TCRs were found throughout, with dominance at 160-218 and 743-854. Females made up more of the donors, who were largely white British, and clonal diversity may have come out too low. A rise in Spike-specific TCR breadth and depth followed two AZD1222 doses.

The method was immunoSEQ multiplex PCR; TCRdb's version includes in-frame clones alone and lacks a portion of them. This sample has about 89,000 clones, with more than 75% found just once. For this clone: Its antigen is as yet unknown.

Trimming took 9 bases from V and 0 from J, leaving 5 bases between them. This CDR3 spans 13 amino acids. CDR1 is KGHDR and CDR2 is SFDVKD in the germline V gene. The material was peripheral blood, obtained on day 0 of MenACWY control vaccination. The origin of this receptor is an adult in good health. The rearrangement joins TRBV24-1 to TRBJ2-6; D might be TRBD2 (5 bases). CDR3 DNA: TGTGCCACCGGGAGCTCTGGGGCCAACGTCCTGACTTTC. Translating it yields CATGSSGANVLTF.